This T cell receptor (beta chain) was sequenced in a study of cytomegalovirus exposure and HLA in healthy donors. Primers for the PCR totalled 60 Vbeta and 13 Jbeta. Method: immunoSEQ multiplex PCR; TCRdb's copy keeps in-frame clones and lacks some. The sample lists 150,000 to 200,000 clones; more than 60% were seen once. The CDR3 contains 15 residues. V shed 0 bases and J shed 2 bases, with 9 bases lying between them. Germline lookup yields CDR1 MNHEY and CDR2 SVGAGI. The clonotype comes from a man aged 18-30 years in good health and CMV-seropositive. What was sequenced was PBMCs. The rearrangement links TRBV6-5 to TRBJ2-3; D gene unclear. In DNA form, the CDR3 reads TGTGCCAGCAGTTACTCGACTCGCTACACAGATACGCAGTATTTT. Translation: CASSYSTRYTDTQYF.